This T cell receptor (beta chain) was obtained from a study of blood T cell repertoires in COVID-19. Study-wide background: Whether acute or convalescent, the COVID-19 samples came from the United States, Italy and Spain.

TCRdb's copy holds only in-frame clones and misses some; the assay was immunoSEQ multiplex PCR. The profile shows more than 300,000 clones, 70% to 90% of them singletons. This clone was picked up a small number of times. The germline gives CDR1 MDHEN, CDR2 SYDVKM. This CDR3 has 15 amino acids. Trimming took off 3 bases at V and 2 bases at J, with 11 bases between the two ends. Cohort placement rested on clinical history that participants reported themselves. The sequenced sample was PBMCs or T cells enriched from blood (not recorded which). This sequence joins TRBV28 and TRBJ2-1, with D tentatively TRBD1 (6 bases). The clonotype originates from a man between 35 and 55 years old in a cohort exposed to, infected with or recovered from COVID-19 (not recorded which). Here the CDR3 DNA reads TGTGCCAGCAGTTTTCTAACAGGGACCTACAATGAGCAGTTCTTC. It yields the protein CASSFLTGTYNEQFF.